This passage covers 25 T cell receptor beta chains from one sample sequenced in a study of regulatory T cells in long-lasting Graves disease. Both iRepertoire HTBI primers and Arm-PCR of CDR3 regions were used to build the TCR beta libraries. TCRdb independently ran MiXCR on the multiplex PCR reads; one entry per CDR3 protein. The table includes some 450,000 distinct CDR3 sequences, roughly a quarter detected once. Time point specified: persistent/refractory GD, antithyroid drugs over 5 years with positive TRAb. PBMCs provided the RNA from which the TCR library was made. The specimen comprised peripheral blood mononuclear cells (PBMCs), sampled when the disease was refractory, from a patient treated with antithyroid drugs. The origin of the receptors is a female donor with Graves disease.

This clonotype occurred a few times. V usage is TRBV7-2 and J usage is TRBJ2-7; D unclear. The germline V gene has CDR1 SGHTA and CDR2 FQGNSA. The CDR3 covers 14 residues. V was pared by 2 bases and J by 0 bases, with 8 bases between. The CDR3 region is CASSLLRYSYEQYF. CDR3 DNA sequence: TGTGCCAGCAGCTTATTAAGGTACTCCTACGAGCAGTACTTC. The complete variable domain, with remaining parts taken from reference TRBV7-2 and TRBJ2-7, reads GAGVSQSPSNKVTEKGKDVELRCDPISGHTALYWYRQSLGQGLEFLIYFQGNSAPDKSGLPSDRFSAERTGGSVSTLTIQRTQQEDSAVYLCASSLLRYSYEQYFGPGTRLTVT.

This clonotype was seen ten or more times. CDR3 residues: CASYGRTSGANVLTF. The DNA of the CDR3 is TGTGCCAGCTACGGACGGACCTCTGGGGCCAACGTCCTGACTTTC. This chain joins TRBV6-1 and TRBJ2-6; D is undetermined. CDR3 size: 15 residues. The germline V gene has CDR1 MNHNS and CDR2 SASEGT. V shed 8 bases and J shed 0 bases, with 11 bases lying between them.

In the case of this clonotype: Sequence at one end of the junction differs from germline and may be a read error. The chain carries TRBV7-7 and TRBJ1-1; weak D call: TRBD1 (5 bases). The CDR3 length is 15 residues. Germline V gives CDR1 SSHAT, CDR2 FNYEAQ (reference sequence). The CDR3 reads CASSLYQGPNTEAFF. For the CDR3, the DNA is TGTGCTAGCAGCTTGTATCAGGGACCCAACACTGAAGCTTTCTTT.

This clonotype turned up a few times. This chain joins TRBV11-2 and TRBJ2-7; D might be TRBD1 or TRBD2, each matching 5 bases. The germline gives CDR1 SGHAT, CDR2 FQNNGV. Trimming left V 5 bases short and J 3 bases short, with 20 bases between. This CDR3 spans 16 amino acids. CDR3 amino acids: CASSVSGTVLYYEQYF. CDR3 bases: TGTGCCAGCAGCGTCTCCGGGACGGTCCTCTACTACGAGCAGTACTTC.

As regards this clonotype: Given a much more abundant clone one base away, this may be a read error. This chain uses TRBV2 with TRBJ2-2; tentative D call: TRBD1 (7 bases). CDR3 length: 16 amino acids. V gave up 4 bases and J gave up 4 bases, with 16 bases separating them. Germline loops: CDR1 SNHLY, CDR2 FYNNEI. The CDR3 DNA reads TGTGCCAGCAGTGTGGCACAGGGGACTCGCACCGGGGAGCTGTTTTTT. Translating it yields CASSVAQGTRTGELFF.

V gene TRBV6-1 combines with J gene TRBJ1-1; possible D gene TRBD1, 5 bases. Between the trimmed V and J ends, which lost 7 bases and 5 bases, there was a span of 14 bases. CDR1 and CDR2 (germline): MNHNS, SASEGT. There are 13 residues in the CDR3. CDR3 region: CASIDRPGTEAFF. As DNA, the CDR3 is TGTGCCAGCATTGACAGACCCGGGACTGAAGCTTTCTTT.

The table lists this clonotype with a few counts. The chain is built from TRBV12-3 or TRBV12-4 and TRBJ2-5; D may be TRBD1 or TRBD2 (5 bases each). V shed 5 bases and J shed 1 base, with 11 bases lying between them. The CDR3 is made up of 14 amino acids. The CDR3 is CASSTSGSQETQYF. Written as DNA, the CDR3 is TGTGCCAGCAGTACCTCAGGGAGCCAAGAGACCCAGTACTTC.

The CDR3 loop reads CATSSRTGDSEQYF. For the CDR3, the DNA is TGTGCCACCAGCAGTCGGACAGGGGATAGCGAGCAGTACTTC. This sequence joins TRBV15 and TRBJ2-7; 9 bases match TRBD1. Germline trimming cut 3 bases from V and 6 bases from J; bases unmatched to any gene: 6. CDR3 length equals 14 residues. CDR1 LNHNV and CDR2 YYDKDF come from the germline V gene (reference sequence).

In this sample, this clonotype turned up many times. The chain carries TRBV18 and TRBJ1-4; D remains ambiguous. Trimming removed 3 bases at V and 5 bases at J, with 4 bases between. This CDR3 is 12 amino acids long. Germline values: CDR1 KGHSH, CDR2 LQKENI. The CDR3 bases are TGTGCCAGCTCACCTCAAAATGAAAAACTGTTTTTT. Translation: CASSPQNEKLFF.

This clonotype showed up just a few times. The chain links TRBV7-9 to TRBJ2-7, with D perhaps matching TRBD2 (6 bases). The germline V and J ends were trimmed by 2 bases and 5 bases, with 19 bases remaining between them. The CDR3 is 16 residues long. The germline V gene has CDR1 SEHNR and CDR2 FQNEAQ (reference sequence). CDR3 nucleotides: TGTGCCAGCAGCTTATCTGGGGGACTCCCATTTGACGAGCAGTACTTC. As protein: CASSLSGGLPFDEQYF.

This clonotype has only a few counts. The V gene is TRBV7-9, the J gene TRBJ1-1; maybe TRBD1 (5 bases). V was shortened by 2 bases and J by 1 base, with 17 bases between the two germline ends. There are 17 residues in the CDR3. Germline lookup yields CDR1 SEHNR and CDR2 FQNEAQ (reference sequence). The CDR3 DNA reads TGTGCCAGCAGCTTATGGCCCAGGGAGAGTGGGAACACTGAAGCTTTCTTT. Amino acids: CASSLWPRESGNTEAFF. Full variable domain (rest looked up from reference TRBV7-9 and TRBJ1-1): DTGVSQNPRHKITKRGQNVTFRCDPISEHNRLYWYRQTLGQGPEFLTYFQNEAQLEKSRLLSDRFSAERPKGSFSTLEIQRTEQGDSAMYLCASSLWPRESGNTEAFFGQGTRLTVV.

The V call is TRBV5-5, the J call TRBJ2-7, with 8 bases that match TRBD1. V shed 4 bases, J shed 5 bases, and the junction held 5 bases outside the gene matches. CDR1 SGHKS and CDR2 YYEKEE come from the germline V gene (reference sequence). This CDR3 spans 13 amino acids. CDR3 in amino acids: CASSEPQGDEQYF. DNA for the CDR3: TGTGCCAGCAGCGAACCACAGGGGGACGAGCAGTACTTC.

V usage is TRBV6-1 and J usage is TRBJ2-4; 12 bases fit TRBD2. Germline CDR1 is MNHNS and CDR2 is SASEGT. This CDR3 comprises 16 residues. V gave up 6 bases and J gave up 1 base; unmatched junction bases: 4. CDR3 region: CASRELAGGAKNIQYF. CDR3 nucleotides: TGTGCCAGCAGGGAACTAGCGGGAGGCGCCAAAAACATTCAGTACTTC.

Many counts were recorded for this clonotype. The chain has TRBV12-3 or TRBV12-4 and TRBJ1-2; D call uncertain. The CDR3 length is 14 residues. Trimming left V 0 bases short and J 6 bases short, with 11 bases between. CDR3 nucleotides: TGTGCCAGCAGTTTAGCGAGTGGGATAAATGGCTACACCTTC. Protein sequence: CASSLASGINGYTF.

This clonotype was seen once. A read error may produce the germline difference seen at one junction end. The chain combines TRBV2 with TRBJ1-2; no definite D call. Germline CDR1 and CDR2: SNHLY and FYNNEI. The CDR3 loop spans 10 amino acids. The CDR3 sequence is CASSIYGHTF. The CDR3, as DNA: TGTGCCAGCTCTATCTATGGCCACACCTTC. Complete variable domain (other parts from reference TRBV2 and TRBJ1-2): EPEVTQTPSHQVTQMGQEVILRCVPISNHLYFYWYRQILGQKVEFLVSFYNNEISEKSEIFDDQFSVERPDGSNFTLKIRSTKLEDSAMYFCASSIYGHTFGSGTRLTVV.

Of note for this clonotype: A junction boundary mismatches the germline segment, possibly from a read error. The chain joins TRBV28 to TRBJ2-2; D is perhaps TRBD2 (6 bases). The CDR3 spans 16 residues. Germline-derived CDR1 and CDR2 are MDHEN and SYDVKM. The CDR3 loop reads CASSPGRARVTGGLFF. CDR3 coding DNA: TGTGCCAGCAGTCCCGGACGAGCCCGGGTCACCGGGGGGCTGTTTTTT.

The rearrangement links TRBV20-1 to TRBJ1-5; maybe TRBD1 (5 bases). V was shortened by 2 bases and J by 4 bases, with 15 bases between the two germline ends. The CDR3 has 15 amino acids. Germline V gene lookup returns CDR1 DFQATT and CDR2 SNEGSKA (reference sequence). The CDR3 DNA sequence: TGCAGTGCTAGATTCGGGGCAGTCAATAATCAGCCCCAGCATTTT. It encodes CSARFGAVNNQPQHF.

The J gene is TRBJ2-2, the V gene TRBV12-3 or TRBV12-4; 8 nucleotides match TRBD2. V was pared by 1 base and J by 1 base, with 5 bases of the junction left unmatched. The CDR3 is 17 residues long. The CDR3 protein is CASSLEAGVENTGELFF. The CDR3 DNA reads TGTGCCAGCAGTTTAGAAGCGGGAGTTGAGAACACCGGGGAGCTGTTTTTT.

As concerns this clonotype: Just one base apart from a much larger clone, this may be a read error. V is TRBV2 and J is TRBJ1-5, with a tentative D call TRBD1 (6 bases). The CDR3 totals 13 residues. Germline V CDR1 and CDR2: SNHLY, FYNNEI. CDR3 sequence: CATKGTLNRPQHF. In DNA form, the CDR3 reads TGTGCCACCAAGGGGACACTAAATCGGCCCCAGCATTTT.

The count of this clonotype is one. A read error may account for a junction end that differs from germline. This chain connects TRBV19 to TRBJ2-5; TRBD1 matches 8 bases. CDR3 size: 14 residues. Looked up from germline, CDR1 is LNHDA and CDR2 is SQIVND (reference sequence). The CDR3, as DNA: TGTGCCAGTAGTCCGACAGGGGTCCAAGAGACCCAGTGCTTC. Its translation: CASSPTGVQETQCF.

This clonotype was recorded many times. The chain links TRBV3-1 to TRBJ2-7, with a weak D call TRBD2 (6 bases). Looked up from germline, CDR1 is LGHDT and CDR2 is YNNKEL (reference sequence). This CDR3 is built from 13 residues. Trimming took 3 bases from V and 7 from J, leaving 13 bases between them. Written as DNA, the CDR3 is TGTGCCAGCAGCCATGTTGGAGGAGGGGAGCAGTACTTC. Encoded protein: CASSHVGGGEQYF.

There are many counts of this clonotype. The chain couples TRBV4-1 to TRBJ2-5, with 7 bases identical to TRBD1. CDR3 size: 15 residues. From germline, CDR1 is MGHRA and CDR2 YSYEKL. V gave up 0 bases and J gave up 0 bases; unmatched junction bases: 1. The DNA for the CDR3 is TGCGCCAGCAGCCAAGACAGGGGGAACCAAGAGACCCAGTACTTC. It is translated as CASSQDRGNQETQYF.

This clonotype was picked up many times. J is TRBJ1-2 and V is TRBV6-1; D remains unclear. The CDR3 length is 14 residues. In germline, CDR1 is MNHNS, CDR2 SASEGT. V lost 3 bases, J lost 0 bases, and 8 bases lay in between. The CDR3 nucleotides read TGTGCCAGCAGTGACCACACAGCTAACTATGGCTACACCTTC. It encodes CASSDHTANYGYTF.

This clonotype has at least ten counts. J is TRBJ1-5 and V is TRBV27, with TRBD1 as a possible D gene (6 bases). The CDR3 has 16 residues. V lost 0 bases to trimming and J lost 2 bases, with 11 bases between them. In germline, CDR1 is MNHEY, CDR2 SMNVEV (reference sequence). The CDR3: CASSLSLAGGNQPQHF. The DNA of the CDR3 is TGTGCCAGCAGTTTATCCCTCGCAGGGGGCAATCAGCCCCAGCATTTT.

The table lists this clonotype with many counts. The CDR3 loop reads CASSEGDDLNTEAFF. The CDR3 nucleotides are TGTGCCAGCAGTGAGGGAGACGACTTGAACACTGAAGCTTTCTTT. This chain links TRBV11-3 with TRBJ1-1; D is unclear. Germline values: CDR1 SGHNT, CDR2 YENEEA. The CDR3 totals 15 residues. Trimming shortened V by 6 bases and J by 0 bases, and 14 bases separated the two germline ends.